This TCR beta chain was sequenced for a study of shared clonotypes between healthy human individuals. The study, taken as a whole, reports: Among donors, sharing of clonotypes was expected to be affected by sequencing depth.

About this clone itself: What it recognizes is unknown.

As defined, naive CD8 cells were CD45RO-negative and positively selected for CCR7, with terminally differentiated effector memory CD45RA+ cells excluded. The CDR3 contains 16 residues. Per the germline V gene, CDR1 is SQVTM and CDR2 is ANQGSEA. Data came from immunoSEQ multiplex PCR; TCRdb stores just in-frame clones and leaves some out. The sample shows approximately 740,000 clones, roughly 92% of them seen only once. The sample consisted of naive CD8+ T cells sorted from blood. This sequence joins TRBV29-1 and TRBJ1-1; D perhaps matches TRBD1 (6 bases). The TCR sequence derives from a man aged 25 to 40 in good health. CDR3 DNA sequence: TGCAGTAACGGGTTTATTGAAGGGGGGGCCGGCACTGAAGCTTTCTTT. Protein sequence: CSNGFIEGGAGTEAFF.